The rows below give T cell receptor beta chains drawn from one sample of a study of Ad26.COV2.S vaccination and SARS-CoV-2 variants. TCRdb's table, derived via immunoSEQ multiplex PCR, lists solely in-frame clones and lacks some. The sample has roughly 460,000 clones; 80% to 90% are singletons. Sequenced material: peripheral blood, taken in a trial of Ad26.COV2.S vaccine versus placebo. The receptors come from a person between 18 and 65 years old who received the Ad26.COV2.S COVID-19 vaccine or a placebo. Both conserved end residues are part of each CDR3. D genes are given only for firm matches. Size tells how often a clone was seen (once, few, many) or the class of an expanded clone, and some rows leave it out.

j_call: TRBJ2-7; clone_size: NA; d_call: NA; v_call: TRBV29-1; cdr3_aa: CSVERAGTYEQYF
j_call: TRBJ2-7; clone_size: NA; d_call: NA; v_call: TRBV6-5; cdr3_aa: CASSYSYSLSYEQYF
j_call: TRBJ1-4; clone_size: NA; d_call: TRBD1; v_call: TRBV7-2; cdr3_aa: CASSSETGPTGKLFF
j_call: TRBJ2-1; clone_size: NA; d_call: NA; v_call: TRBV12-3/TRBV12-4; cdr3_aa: CASSLAPTAEQFF
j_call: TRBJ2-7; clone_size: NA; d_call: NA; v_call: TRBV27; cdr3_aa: CASSPGATVEQYF
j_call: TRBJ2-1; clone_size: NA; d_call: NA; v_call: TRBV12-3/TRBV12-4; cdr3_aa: CASRRQGRGEQFF
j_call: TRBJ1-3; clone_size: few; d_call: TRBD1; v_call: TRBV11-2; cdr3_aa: CASSQTGGPGNTIYF
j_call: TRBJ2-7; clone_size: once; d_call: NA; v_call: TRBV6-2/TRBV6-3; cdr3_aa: CASSYLGRRNEQYF
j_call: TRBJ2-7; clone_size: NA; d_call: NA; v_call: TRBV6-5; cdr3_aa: CASSYGNQKLTYEQYF
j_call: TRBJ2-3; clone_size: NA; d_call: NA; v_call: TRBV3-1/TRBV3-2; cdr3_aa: CASSQGFPDTTDTQYF
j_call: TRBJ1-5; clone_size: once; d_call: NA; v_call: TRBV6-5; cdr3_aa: CASSGGSNQPQHF
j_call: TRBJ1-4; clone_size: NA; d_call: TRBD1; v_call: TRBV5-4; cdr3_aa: CASSWGQDEKLFF
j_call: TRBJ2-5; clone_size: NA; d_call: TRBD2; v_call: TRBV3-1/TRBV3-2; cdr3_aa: CASSQDGLAEKETQYF
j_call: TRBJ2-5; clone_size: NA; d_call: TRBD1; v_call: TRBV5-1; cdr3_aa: CASSSRTGRETQYF
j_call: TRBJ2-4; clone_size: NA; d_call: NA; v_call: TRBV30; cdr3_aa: CAWSNSGTPIGIQYF
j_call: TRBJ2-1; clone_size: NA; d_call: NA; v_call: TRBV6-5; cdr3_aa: CASSYYRGYNEQFF